A selection of T cell receptor beta chains follows, all from one sample in a study of T-cell reconstitution after alpha-beta-depleted transplantation in children. Via MiXCR, TCRdb re-called the PCR reads, giving one row per CDR3 protein. The top ten clones hold about 5% of a sample with around 800,000 distinct CDR3 sequences, approximately 15% of them seen once. The starting material was PBMCs, mostly from graft donor cells, obtained 360 days after TCRalphabeta/CD19-depleted stem cell transplant. The receptors originated from a male patient younger than 18 who had a stem cell transplant for acute lymphoblastic leukemia, so the T cells may come from the graft donor. The CDR3 runs from the conserved cysteine through the conserved F or W. The D gene is left open where the match is weak. Rows give clone size only sometimes, using once, few, many, or a class for an expanded clone.

clone_size j_call v_call d_call cdr3_aa cdr3_nt
few TRBJ2-1 TRBV11-2 NA CASTPDHSSYNEQFF TGTGCCAGCACCCCGGACCATAGCTCCTACAATGAGCAGTTCTTC
NA TRBJ2-5 TRBV29-1 NA CSVGTLGPQYF TGCAGCGTTGGAACGCTTGGGCCCCAGTACTTC
NA TRBJ2-7 TRBV5-1 NA CASSLASSGRAPYEQYF TGCGCCAGCAGCTTGGCCAGTTCGGGAAGGGCACCTTACGAGCAGTACTTC
few TRBJ1-5 TRBV7-9 TRBD1 CASSPGQAHQPQHF TGTGCCAGCAGCCCGGGACAGGCCCATCAGCCCCAGCATTTT
many TRBJ1-4 TRBV3-1 TRBD1 CASSQDPPRQGWGREMFF TGTGCCAGCAGCCAAGACCCCCCCAGACAGGGGTGGGGACGAGAGATGTTTTTT
few TRBJ2-3 TRBV12-5 NA CASGFARGGTDTQYF TGTGCTAGTGGTTTTGCCAGGGGGGGCACAGATACGCAGTATTTT
few TRBJ2-7 TRBV5-1 NA CASSPGHRTYEQYF TGCGCCAGCAGCCCGGGACACCGAACCTACGAGCAGTACTTC
NA TRBJ2-5 TRBV15 TRBD1 CATSIQGFQETQYF TGTGCCACCAGCATACAGGGGTTCCAAGAGACCCAGTACTTC
few TRBJ2-2 TRBV11-2 NA CASRLGQVPGELFF TGTGCCAGCAGACTTGGCCAGGTTCCCGGGGAGCTGTTTTTT
many TRBJ2-7 TRBV28 NA CASSYGHPYEQYF TGTGCCAGCAGTTACGGACACCCCTACGAGCAGTACTTC
NA TRBJ2-5 TRBV11-2 NA CASSLEGHVGAGETQYF TGTGCCAGCAGCTTAGAGGGGCATGTGGGGGCCGGAGAGACCCAGTACTTC
NA TRBJ2-7 TRBV7-9 NA CASSDPWPQADYEQYF TGTGCCAGCAGCGACCCCTGGCCACAGGCCGACTACGAGCAGTACTTC
many TRBJ1-5 TRBV7-9 NA CASSLVGPGNQPQHF TGTGCCAGCAGCTTAGTGGGACCAGGGAATCAGCCCCAGCATTTT
NA TRBJ1-5 TRBV5-1 TRBD1 CASSWGDRGHGQPQHF TGCGCCAGCAGCTGGGGGGACAGGGGGCATGGTCAGCCCCAGCATTTT
NA TRBJ2-7 TRBV19 NA CASSPRDTYEQYF TGTGCCAGTAGTCCGCGGGACACCTACGAGCAGTACTTC
many TRBJ2-1 TRBV28 NA CASSGQRNEQFF TGTGCCAGCAGTGGACAGAGAAATGAGCAGTTCTTC
NA TRBJ2-7 TRBV4-1 TRBD2 CASSPGSSGYEQYF TGCGCCAGCAGCCCCGGGTCTAGCGGTTACGAGCAGTACTTC
NA TRBJ2-7 TRBV7-9 NA CASRLGTALEQYF TGTGCCAGCAGATTAGGTACGGCCCTCGAGCAGTACTTC
few TRBJ2-3 TRBV7-2 NA CASSLVVAWRGDTQYF TGTGCCAGCAGCTTAGTAGTGGCCTGGCGGGGAGATACGCAGTATTTT
NA TRBJ1-1 TRBV20-1 NA CSASFQVLNTEAFF TGCAGTGCTAGTTTCCAGGTCCTGAACACTGAAGCTTTCTTT
NA TRBJ1-1 TRBV27 TRBD1 CASSRTGGWGTEAFF TGTGCCAGCAGCCGGACAGGGGGATGGGGCACTGAAGCTTTCTTT
NA TRBJ2-2 TRBV12-3/TRBV12-4 NA CASSLVRTYTGELFF TGTGCCAGCAGTTTAGTCCGGACCTACACCGGGGAGCTGTTTTTT
few TRBJ2-1 TRBV24-1 NA CATSDNRATSDEQFF TGTGCCACCAGCGACAACAGGGCCACCTCGGATGAGCAGTTCTTC
many TRBJ1-1 TRBV5-1 NA CASSLVDLNTEAFF TGCGCCAGCAGCTTGGTGGACTTGAACACTGAAGCTTTCTTT
NA TRBJ1-1 TRBV15 NA CATSRNTQSNTEAFF TGTGCCACCAGCAGAAATACGCAGAGCAACACTGAAGCTTTCTTT
few TRBJ2-7 TRBV3-1 NA CASSRTGTRYEQYF TGTGCCAGCAGCCGTACCGGGACCCGCTACGAGCAGTACTTC
NA TRBJ2-1 TRBV11-1 NA CASSLKGWARNEQFF TGTGCCAGCAGCCTCAAGGGTTGGGCCCGCAATGAGCAGTTCTTC
few TRBJ1-1 TRBV19 NA CASSPRQTLNTEAFF TGTGCCAGTAGTCCGCGACAGACCTTAAACACTGAAGCTTTCTTT
NA TRBJ2-3 TRBV3-1 NA CASSQDWRTDTQYF TGTGCCAGCAGCCAAGATTGGCGGACAGATACGCAGTATTTT
NA TRBJ2-1 TRBV3-1 TRBD2 CASSLHSAGGAYNEQFF TGTGCCAGCAGCCTCCACTCGGCGGGAGGGGCCTACAATGAGCAGTTCTTC
NA TRBJ2-1 TRBV18 TRBD2 CASSPFSGRAKNEQFF TGTGCCAGCTCACCTTTTAGCGGGAGGGCCAAGAATGAGCAGTTCTTC
NA TRBJ2-7 TRBV12-3/TRBV12-4 NA CASSIWPTQTYEQYF TGTGCCAGCTCGATCTGGCCCACCCAGACCTACGAGCAGTACTTC
few TRBJ2-5 TRBV29-1 TRBD2 CSLTASGVQETQYF TGCAGCCTGACGGCTAGCGGGGTCCAAGAGACCCAGTACTTC
few TRBJ2-1 TRBV4-1 TRBD2 CASSHTLAGPYNEQFF TGCGCCAGCAGCCATACGCTAGCGGGGCCCTACAATGAGCAGTTCTTC
NA TRBJ2-3 TRBV7-9 NA CASSLAYLWESDTQYF TGTGCCAGCAGCTTAGCGTATTTGTGGGAGTCGGATACGCAGTATTTT
NA TRBJ2-5 TRBV5-1 NA CASSPVGRETQYF TGCGCCAGCAGCCCGGTGGGGAGGGAGACCCAGTACTTC
few TRBJ2-5 TRBV28 NA CASSAGRVGSLETQYF TGTGCCAGCAGCGCCGGTCGGGTGGGGAGTCTAGAGACCCAGTACTTC
few TRBJ2-7 TRBV3-1 NA CASSQTGQSEQYF TGTGCCAGCAGCCAAACAGGACAAAGCGAGCAGTACTTC
few TRBJ1-1 TRBV9 NA CASSVGQLNMNTEAFF TGTGCCAGCAGCGTAGGGCAGCTTAACATGAACACTGAAGCTTTCTTT
NA TRBJ2-1 TRBV5-5 TRBD2 CASRHPGLEANEQFF TGTGCCAGCAGACATCCGGGACTAGAGGCGAATGAGCAGTTCTTC
NA TRBJ2-7 TRBV3-1 TRBD1 CASSQGPYRGSEQYF TGTGCCAGCAGCCAAGGACCGTACAGGGGAAGCGAGCAGTACTTC
few TRBJ1-1 TRBV11-2 NA CASSLDWGNTEAFF TGTGCCAGCAGCTTAGATTGGGGGAACACTGAAGCTTTCTTT
few TRBJ2-5 TRBV24-1 TRBD1 CATSETGGWETQYF TGTGCCACCAGTGAAACAGGGGGCTGGGAGACCCAGTACTTC
NA TRBJ2-7 TRBV7-9 TRBD2 CASSLWQTSGSTYEQYF TGTGCCAGCAGCTTGTGGCAGACTAGCGGGAGCACATACGAGCAGTACTTC
NA TRBJ1-1 TRBV6-1 NA CASRPMPLWTVDTEAFF TGTGCCAGCAGACCCATGCCTCTTTGGACAGTCGACACTGAAGCTTTCTTT
few TRBJ2-5 TRBV12-3/TRBV12-4 NA CASITSGIGGTQYF TGTGCCAGCATAACTTCAGGGATAGGTGGGACCCAGTACTTC
NA TRBJ2-2 TRBV10-2 TRBD1 CASSAGQFTGELFF TGCGCCAGCAGTGCGGGACAGTTCACCGGGGAGCTGTTTTTT
NA TRBJ2-6 TRBV6-1 NA CASSELGAGAGVLTF TGTGCCAGCAGTGAACTCGGGGCAGGGGCCGGCGTCCTGACTTTC